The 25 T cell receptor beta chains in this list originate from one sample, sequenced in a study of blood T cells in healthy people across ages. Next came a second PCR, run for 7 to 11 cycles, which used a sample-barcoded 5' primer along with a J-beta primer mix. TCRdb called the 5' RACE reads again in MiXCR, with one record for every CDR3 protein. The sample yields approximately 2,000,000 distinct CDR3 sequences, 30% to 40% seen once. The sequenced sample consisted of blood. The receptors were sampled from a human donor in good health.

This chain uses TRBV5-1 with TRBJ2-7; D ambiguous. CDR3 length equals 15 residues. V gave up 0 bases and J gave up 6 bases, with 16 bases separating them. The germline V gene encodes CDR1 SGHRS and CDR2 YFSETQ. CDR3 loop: CASSLAVMGSREQYF. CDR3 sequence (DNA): TGCGCCAGCAGCTTGGCCGTCATGGGGTCACGCGAGCAGTACTTC.

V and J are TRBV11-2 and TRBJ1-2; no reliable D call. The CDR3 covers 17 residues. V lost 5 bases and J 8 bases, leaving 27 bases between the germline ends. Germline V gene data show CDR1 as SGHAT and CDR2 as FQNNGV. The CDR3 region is CASSKLTSSGALRGYTF. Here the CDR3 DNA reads TGTGCCAGCAGCAAGCTGACTTCGAGCGGTGCCCTTAGGGGCTACACCTTC. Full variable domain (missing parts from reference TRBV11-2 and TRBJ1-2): EAGVAQSPRYKIIEKRQSVAFWCNPISGHATLYWYQQILGQGPKLLIQFQNNGVVDDSQLPKDRFSAERLKGVDSTLKIQPAKLEDSAVYLCASSKLTSSGALRGYTFGSGTRLTVV.

The CDR3 loop reads CSARDMYGQGYNEQFF. The CDR3 DNA follows: TGCAGTGCTAGAGATATGTACGGACAGGGGTACAATGAGCAGTTCTTC. The chain employs TRBV20-1 and TRBJ2-1; the match to TRBD1 covers 9 bases. The CDR3 sequence is 16 residues long. V was pared by 0 bases and J by 4 bases, with 7 bases of the junction left unmatched. Germline-derived CDR1 and CDR2 are DFQATT and SNEGSKA (reference sequence).

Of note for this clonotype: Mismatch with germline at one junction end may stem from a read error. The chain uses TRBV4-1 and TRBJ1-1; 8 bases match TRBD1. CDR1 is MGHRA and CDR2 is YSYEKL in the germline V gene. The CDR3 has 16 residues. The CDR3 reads CASSPPSTGANTKAFF. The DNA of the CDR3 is TGCGCCAGCAGCCCCCCCTCGACAGGGGCGAACACTAAAGCTTTCTTT.

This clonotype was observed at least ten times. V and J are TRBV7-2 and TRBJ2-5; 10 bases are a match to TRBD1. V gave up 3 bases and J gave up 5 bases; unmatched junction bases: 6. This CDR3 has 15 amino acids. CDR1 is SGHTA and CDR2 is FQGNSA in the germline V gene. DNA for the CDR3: TGTGCCAGCAGCTTCCAGGCGGGACAGGGGGAGACCCAGTACTTC. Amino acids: CASSFQAGQGETQYF.

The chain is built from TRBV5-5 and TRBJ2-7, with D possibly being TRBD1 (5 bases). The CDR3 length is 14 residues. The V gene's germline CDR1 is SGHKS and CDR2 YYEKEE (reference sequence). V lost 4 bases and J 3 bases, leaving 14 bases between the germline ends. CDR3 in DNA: TGTGCCAGCAGCGTGGCTCAGGGTAACTACGAGCAGTACTTC. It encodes CASSVAQGNYEQYF.

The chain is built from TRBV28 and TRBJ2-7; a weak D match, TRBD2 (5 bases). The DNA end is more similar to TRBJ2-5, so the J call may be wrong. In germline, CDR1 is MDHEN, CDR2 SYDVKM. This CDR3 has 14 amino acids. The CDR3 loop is CASSLGGPMETQYF. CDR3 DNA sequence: TGTGCCAGCAGTCTTGGAGGACCTATGGAGACCCAGTACTTC.

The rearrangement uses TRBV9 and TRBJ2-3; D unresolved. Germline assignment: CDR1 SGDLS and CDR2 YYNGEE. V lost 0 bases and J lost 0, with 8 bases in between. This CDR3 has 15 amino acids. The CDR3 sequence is CASSVEGRSTDTQYF. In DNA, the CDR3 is TGTGCCAGCAGCGTAGAGGGTAGAAGCACAGATACGCAGTATTTT.

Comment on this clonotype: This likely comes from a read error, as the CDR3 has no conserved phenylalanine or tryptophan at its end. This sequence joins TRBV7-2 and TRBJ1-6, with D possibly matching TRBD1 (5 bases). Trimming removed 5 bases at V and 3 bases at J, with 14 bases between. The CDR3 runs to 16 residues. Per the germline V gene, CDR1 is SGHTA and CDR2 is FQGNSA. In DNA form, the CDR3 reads TGTGCCAGCAGCCCTCAAGGGGCAGACTATAATTCACCCCTCCACCTT. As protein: CASSPQGADYNSPLHL.

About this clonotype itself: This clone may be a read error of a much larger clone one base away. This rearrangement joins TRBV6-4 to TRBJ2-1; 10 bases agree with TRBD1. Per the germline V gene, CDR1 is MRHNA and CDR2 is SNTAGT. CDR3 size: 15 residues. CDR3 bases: TGTGCCTGCAGTGATTTGGGACAGGGGTTCAGTGAGCAGTTCTTC. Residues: CACSDLGQGFSEQFF.

The CDR3 reads CASSGTGRHEQFF. In DNA form, the CDR3 reads TGTGCCAGCAGTGGGACGGGGCGCCATGAGCAGTTCTTC. This chain links TRBV28 with TRBJ2-1, with D perhaps assigned TRBD1 or TRBD2 (5 bases each). This CDR3 comprises 13 residues. Germline-derived CDR1 and CDR2 are MDHEN and SYDVKM. V was clipped by 5 bases and J by 8 bases, with 13 bases between them.

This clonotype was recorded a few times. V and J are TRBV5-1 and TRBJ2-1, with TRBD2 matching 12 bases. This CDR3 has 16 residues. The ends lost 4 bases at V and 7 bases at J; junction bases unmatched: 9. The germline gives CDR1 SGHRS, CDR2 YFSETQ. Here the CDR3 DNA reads TGCGCCAGCAGCCTCGGGACTAGCGGGTTTGTGAATGAGCAGTTCTTC. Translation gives CASSLGTSGFVNEQFF.

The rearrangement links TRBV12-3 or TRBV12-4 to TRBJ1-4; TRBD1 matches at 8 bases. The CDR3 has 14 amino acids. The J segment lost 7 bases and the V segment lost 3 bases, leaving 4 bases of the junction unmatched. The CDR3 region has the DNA TGTGCCAGCAGTTTGGAGGGGACAGGTGAAAAACTGTTTTTT. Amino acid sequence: CASSLEGTGEKLFF.

This CDR3 reads CASSYGGGAEETQYF. For the CDR3, the DNA is TGTGCCAGCAGTTACGGTGGGGGGGCGGAAGAGACCCAGTACTTC. The chain has TRBV6-5 and TRBJ2-5; TRBD2 might be the D (7 bases). Per germline, CDR1 MNHEY and CDR2 SVGAGI. The CDR3 extends over 15 amino acids. V lost 2 bases to trimming and J lost 3 bases, with 13 bases between them.

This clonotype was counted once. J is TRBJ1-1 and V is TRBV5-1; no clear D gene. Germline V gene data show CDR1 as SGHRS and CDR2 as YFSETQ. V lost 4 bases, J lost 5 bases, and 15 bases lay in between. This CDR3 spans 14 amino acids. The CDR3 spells CASSGTEAPTEAFF. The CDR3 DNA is TGCGCCAGCAGCGGAACGGAAGCCCCTACTGAAGCTTTCTTT.

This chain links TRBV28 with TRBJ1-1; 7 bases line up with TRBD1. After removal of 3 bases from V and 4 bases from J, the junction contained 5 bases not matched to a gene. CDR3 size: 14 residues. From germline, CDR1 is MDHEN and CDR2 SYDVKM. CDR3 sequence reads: CASSLTGRVTEAFF. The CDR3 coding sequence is TGTGCCAGCAGTTTGACAGGGAGGGTCACTGAAGCTTTCTTT.

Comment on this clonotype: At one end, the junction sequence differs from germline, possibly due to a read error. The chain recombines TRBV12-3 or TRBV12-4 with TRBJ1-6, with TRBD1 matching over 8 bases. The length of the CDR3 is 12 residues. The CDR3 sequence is CATGTGGSLLHF. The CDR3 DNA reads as TGTGCCACCGGGACAGGCGGTTCACTCCTCCACTTT.

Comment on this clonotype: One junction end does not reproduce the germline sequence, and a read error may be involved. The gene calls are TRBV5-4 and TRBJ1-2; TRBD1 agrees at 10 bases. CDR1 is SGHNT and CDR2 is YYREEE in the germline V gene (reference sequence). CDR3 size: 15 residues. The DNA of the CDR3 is TGTGCCAACAGCCCATGGACAGGGGGAAGCTATGGCTACACCTTC. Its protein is CANSPWTGGSYGYTF. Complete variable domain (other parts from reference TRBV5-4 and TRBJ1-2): ETGVTQSPTHLIKTRGQQVTLRCSSQSGHNTVSWYQQALGQGPQFIFQYYREEENGRGNFPPRFSGLQFPNYSSELNVNALELDDSALYLCANSPWTGGSYGYTFGSGTRLTVV.

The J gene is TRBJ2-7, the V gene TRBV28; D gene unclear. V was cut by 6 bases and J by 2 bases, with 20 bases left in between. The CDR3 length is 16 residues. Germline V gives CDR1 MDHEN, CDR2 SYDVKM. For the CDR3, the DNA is TGTGCCAGCAGCCCCCGTAGGGCGCCGGCGCCCTACGAGCAGTACTTC. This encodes CASSPRRAPAPYEQYF.

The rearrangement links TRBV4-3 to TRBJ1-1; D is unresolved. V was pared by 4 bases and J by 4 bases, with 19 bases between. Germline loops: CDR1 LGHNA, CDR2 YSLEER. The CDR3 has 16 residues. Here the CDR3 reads CASSRSKGTEGTEAFF. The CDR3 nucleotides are TGCGCCAGCAGCCGATCGAAGGGCACGGAGGGCACTGAAGCTTTCTTT.

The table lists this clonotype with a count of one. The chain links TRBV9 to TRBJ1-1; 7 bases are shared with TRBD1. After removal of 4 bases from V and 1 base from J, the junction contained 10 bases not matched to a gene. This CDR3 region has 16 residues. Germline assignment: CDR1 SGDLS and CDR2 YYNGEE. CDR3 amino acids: CASSLRGGTWNTEAFF. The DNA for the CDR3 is TGTGCCAGCAGCCTCAGGGGGGGAACATGGAACACTGAAGCTTTCTTT.

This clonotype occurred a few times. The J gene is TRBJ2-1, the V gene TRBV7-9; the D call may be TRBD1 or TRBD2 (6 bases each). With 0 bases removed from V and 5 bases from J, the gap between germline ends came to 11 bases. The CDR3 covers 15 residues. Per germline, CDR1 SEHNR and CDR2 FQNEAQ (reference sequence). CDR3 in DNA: TGTGCCAGCAGCTTAGCGGGGGGCGCGGACAATGAGCAGTTCTTC. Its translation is CASSLAGGADNEQFF.

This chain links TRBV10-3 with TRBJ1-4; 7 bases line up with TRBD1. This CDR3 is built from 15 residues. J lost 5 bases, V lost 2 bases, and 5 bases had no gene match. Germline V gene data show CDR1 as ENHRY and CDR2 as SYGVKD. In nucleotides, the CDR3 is TGTGCCATCAGTGAGCCAGGGGGACAGAATGAAAAACTGTTTTTT. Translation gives CAISEPGGQNEKLFF.

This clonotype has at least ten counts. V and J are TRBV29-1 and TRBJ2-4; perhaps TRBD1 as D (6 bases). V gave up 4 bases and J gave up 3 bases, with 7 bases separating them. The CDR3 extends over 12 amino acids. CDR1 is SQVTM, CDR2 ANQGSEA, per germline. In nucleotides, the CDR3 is TGCAGCGTTGGAGGGGGCAAAAACATTCAGTACTTC. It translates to CSVGGGKNIQYF.

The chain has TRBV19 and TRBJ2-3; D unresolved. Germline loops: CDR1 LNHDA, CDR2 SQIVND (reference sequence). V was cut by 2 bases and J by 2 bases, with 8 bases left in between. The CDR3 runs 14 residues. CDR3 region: CASSITKDTDTQYF. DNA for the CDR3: TGTGCCAGTAGTATAACGAAGGACACAGATACGCAGTATTTT. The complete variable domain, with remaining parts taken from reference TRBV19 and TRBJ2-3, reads DGGITQSPKYLFRKEGQNVTLSCEQNLNHDAMYWYRQDPGQGLRLIYYSQIVNDFQKGDIAEGYSVSREKKESFPLTVTSAQKNPTAFYLCASSITKDTDTQYFGPGTRLTVL.